The rows below give T cell receptor beta chains drawn from one sample of a study of cytomegalovirus exposure and HLA in healthy donors. Here immunoSEQ multiplex PCR was the method, and the copy in TCRdb shows in-frame clones only, minus some. The data show about 100,000 clones, approximately 70% seen once. The sample consisted of PBMCs. These receptors came from a woman between 18 and 29 years old in good health and CMV-seropositive. CDR3s include the opening cysteine and the closing phenylalanine or tryptophan. The D gene is left open where the match is weak. Where a row states a size, it is once, few, many or the class of an expanded clone; other rows omit it.

TRBJ1-1 | TRBV5-6 | - | - | CASSLVSRENTEAFF | TGTGCCAGCAGCTTGGTATCCAGGGAAAACACTGAAGCTTTCTTT
TRBJ2-2 | TRBV7-2 | TRBD2 | - | CASSLGTSGRGSPGELFF | TGTGCCAGCAGCCTCGGGACTAGCGGGAGGGGCTCCCCCGGGGAGCTGTTTTTT
TRBJ2-5 | TRBV25-1 | - | - | CASSGTVAGQAQYF | TGTGCCAGCAGTGGGACAGTGGCTGGGCAGGCCCAGTACTTC
TRBJ2-1 | TRBV27 | TRBD2 | few | CASSLRESYNEQFF | TGTGCCAGCAGCCTGCGGGAGTCCTACAATGAGCAGTTCTTC
TRBJ2-7 | TRBV6-1 | - | - | CASSDRGTVSYEQYF | TGTGCCAGCAGTGACCGAGGCACCGTATCCTACGAGCAGTACTTC
TRBJ2-2 | TRBV7-6 | TRBD2 | - | CASSPREGELFF | TGTGCCAGCAGCCCGCGGGAGGGGGAGCTGTTTTTT
TRBJ1-4 | TRBV7-9 | - | few | CASSLRSGGGSEKLFF | TGTGCCAGCAGTCTACGGAGTGGCGGGGGGAGTGAAAAACTGTTTTTT
TRBJ2-2 | TRBV19 | - | few | CAGRSGADTGELFF | TGTGCCGGACGCTCAGGGGCTGACACCGGGGAGCTGTTTTTT
TRBJ1-4 | TRBV11-2 | - | few | CASSLVPTGQVFF | TGTGCCAGCAGCTTAGTCCCGACAGGCCAAGTGTTTTTT
TRBJ2-5 | TRBV23-1 | - | - | CASSSPIVVSQYF | TGCGCCAGCAGTTCACCAATAGTTGTTAGCCAGTACTTC
TRBJ2-1 | TRBV19 | - | - | CASKAGIYNEQFF | TGTGCCAGTAAGGCAGGAATTTACAATGAGCAGTTCTTC
TRBJ2-7 | TRBV19 | - | few | CASSTSAGPYEQYF | TGTGCCAGTAGTACCTCAGCGGGTCCCTACGAGCAGTACTTC
TRBJ1-4 | TRBV27 | TRBD1 | - | CASSSTGFEKLFF | TGTGCCAGCAGTTCGACAGGGTTTGAAAAACTGTTTTTT
TRBJ2-7 | TRBV5-8 | - | - | CASSRTGYEQYF | TGTGCCAGCAGCCGTACAGGGTACGAGCAGTACTTC
TRBJ2-7 | TRBV2 | - | - | CASSERWVTRYEQYF | TGTGCCAGCAGTGAGCGGTGGGTAACACGTTACGAGCAGTACTTC
TRBJ1-5 | TRBV10-3 | TRBD1 | - | CAISSSGTAGNQPQHF | TGTGCCATCAGTAGCTCCGGGACAGCCGGCAATCAGCCCCAGCATTTT
TRBJ2-3 | TRBV28 | - | - | CASSGRVVRADTQYF | TGTGCCAGCAGCGGGCGGGTGGTGAGGGCAGATACGCAGTATTTT
TRBJ1-1 | TRBV28 | - | few | CASSTGGAYPPEAFF | TGTGCCAGCAGCACCGGAGGGGCGTACCCCCCTGAAGCTTTCTTT
TRBJ1-1 | TRBV7-3 | - | - | CASSLTAVTEAFF | TGTGCCAGCAGCTTAACGGCTGTCACTGAAGCTTTCTTT
TRBJ1-6 | TRBV30 | TRBD1 | - | CAWSGTGDSPLHF | TGTGCCTGGTCCGGGACAGGGGATTCACCCCTCCACTTT
TRBJ1-6 | TRBV6-5 | TRBD1 | - | CASSDRVVNSPLHF | TGTGCCAGCAGCGACAGGGTAGTTAATTCACCCCTCCACTTT
TRBJ2-5 | TRBV30 | - | - | CAWSVVAEETQYF | TGTGCCTGGAGTGTGGTAGCGGAAGAGACCCAGTACTTC
TRBJ2-5 | TRBV19 | TRBD1 | once | CASSMSGGLETQYF | TGTGCCAGTAGTATGTCAGGGGGCCTAGAGACCCAGTACTTC
TRBJ2-7 | TRBV27 | - | - | CASSFIGGPSSYEQYF | TGTGCCAGCAGTTTCATTGGGGGCCCTAGCTCCTACGAGCAGTACTTC
TRBJ2-7 | TRBV30 | TRBD1 | - | CAWSAGTGGLSYEQYF | TGTGCCTGGAGCGCCGGGACAGGCGGTCTGAGCTACGAGCAGTACTTC
TRBJ2-3 | TRBV7-2 | - | - | CASRLGDTQYF | TGTGCCAGCAGACTCGGGGATACGCAGTATTTT
TRBJ1-3 | TRBV7-8 | TRBD1 | - | CASSFPGQGPGNTIYF | TGTGCCAGCAGCTTCCCGGGACAGGGACCCGGAAACACCATATATTTT
TRBJ2-3 | TRBV6-5 | - | few | CASSYLSGGGPDTQYF | TGTGCCAGCAGTTACCTTAGCGGAGGGGGCCCAGATACGCAGTATTTT
TRBJ2-5 | TRBV19 | - | - | CASSIAETQYF | TGTGCCAGTAGTATAGCGGAGACCCAGTACTTC
TRBJ2-3 | TRBV5-6 | - | - | CASSFSPGRADTQYF | TGTGCCAGCAGCTTCAGCCCCGGGAGAGCAGATACGCAGTATTTT
TRBJ2-2 | TRBV29-1 | - | - | CSACLLANTGELFF | TGCAGCGCATGTCTCCTAGCGAACACCGGGGAGCTGTTTTTT
TRBJ2-7 | TRBV19 | TRBD1 | - | CAIAERDRGPYEQYF | TGTGCCATTGCTGAACGGGACAGGGGTCCCTACGAGCAGTACTTC
TRBJ2-2 | TRBV2 | TRBD2 | - | CASSAGLAGTGELFF | TGTGCCAGCAGTGCGGGACTAGCGGGCACCGGGGAGCTGTTTTTT
TRBJ2-2 | TRBV19 | TRBD2 | - | CASGLGGRSTGELFF | TGTGCCAGTGGTCTCGGGGGGAGAAGCACCGGGGAGCTGTTTTTT
TRBJ1-6 | TRBV2 | - | - | CASSEEAGAINSPLHF | TGTGCCAGCAGTGAAGAAGCAGGGGCCATTAATTCACCCCTCCACTTT
TRBJ2-5 | TRBV19 | - | once | CASSIKPQGSEETQYF | TGTGCCAGTAGTATTAAACCACAGGGTTCGGAAGAGACCCAGTACTTC
TRBJ1-1 | TRBV10-3 | - | - | CAISESPMNTEAFF | TGTGCCATCAGTGAGTCCCCCATGAACACTGAAGCTTTCTTT
TRBJ1-2 | TRBV6-6 | TRBD1 | - | CASSTRGNYGYTF | TGTGCCAGCAGTACCAGGGGGAACTATGGCTACACCTTC
TRBJ1-2 | TRBV30 | TRBD1 | - | CAWRLMGQGVGYTF | TGTGCCTGGAGGTTAATGGGACAGGGTGTAGGCTACACCTTC
TRBJ2-1 | TRBV6-6 | - | - | CASSPAGSRVNEQFF | TGTGCCAGCAGCCCCGCCGGGAGTCGGGTTAATGAGCAGTTCTTC
TRBJ2-5 | TRBV18 | - | - | CASSPEEETQYF | TGTGCCAGCTCCCCGGAGGAGGAGACCCAGTACTTC
TRBJ2-3 | TRBV28 | - | few | CASSPGGTDTQYF | TGTGCCAGCAGCCCCGGGGGCACAGATACGCAGTATTTT
TRBJ1-4 | TRBV7-9 | TRBD1 | once | CASSLAPGGAREKLFF | TGTGCCAGCAGCTTAGCTCCAGGGGGCGCGAGGGAAAAACTGTTTTTT
TRBJ1-3 | TRBV5-1 | TRBD1 | - | CASSLGDRSDTIYF | TGCGCCAGCAGCTTGGGGGACAGGAGCGACACCATATATTTT
TRBJ1-2 | TRBV6-4 | TRBD1 | - | CASNRRRDRANYGYTF | TGTGCCAGCAACCGACGGAGGGACAGGGCTAACTATGGCTACACCTTC
TRBJ1-4 | TRBV15 | TRBD1 | - | CATSRAQHRGLINEKLFF | TGTGCCACCAGCAGAGCGCAGCACAGGGGATTAATAAATGAAAAACTGTTTTTT
TRBJ1-2 | TRBV6-5 | TRBD1 | few | CASSLDRGSYGYTF | TGTGCCAGCAGCCTGGACAGGGGTAGTTATGGCTACACCTTC
TRBJ2-5 | TRBV7-9 | TRBD1 | - | CASSLGDSEKGTQYF | TGTGCCAGCAGCTTAGGGGACAGTGAGAAGGGGACCCAGTACTTC
TRBJ2-1 | TRBV5-1 | TRBD2 | few | CASSSRLANDNEQFF | TGCGCCAGCAGCTCAAGACTAGCGAATGACAATGAGCAGTTCTTC
TRBJ1-4 | TRBV28 | TRBD1 | - | CASSLGGQGGSNEKLFF | TGTGCCAGCAGTTTGGGCGGGCAGGGGGGATCTAATGAAAAACTGTTTTTT
TRBJ1-5 | TRBV6-5 | - | - | CASSYYRNQPQHF | TGTGCCAGCAGTTACTACAGAAATCAGCCCCAGCATTTT
TRBJ1-2 | TRBV6-5 | - | - | CASSYGGQSANYGYTF | TGTGCCAGCAGTTACGGAGGGCAGTCGGCGAACTATGGCTACACCTTC
TRBJ2-7 | TRBV18 | TRBD1 | - | CASSPPTGLSYEQYF | TGTGCCAGCTCACCCCCGACAGGGCTCTCCTACGAGCAGTACTTC
TRBJ1-5 | TRBV2 | TRBD1 | - | CASQRGQLGPQHF | TGTGCCAGCCAACGGGGACAGCTGGGGCCCCAGCATTTT
TRBJ2-3 | TRBV6-5 | - | - | CASSSADIHTDTQYF | TGTGCCAGCAGTTCTGCCGACATTCACACAGATACGCAGTATTTT
TRBJ2-2 | TRBV6-1 | TRBD1 | - | CASLIRAGGSGELFF | TGTGCCAGCTTGATAAGGGCAGGGGGCAGCGGGGAGCTGTTTTTT